The entry that follows covers one TCR beta chain sequence. Its antigen remains unknown. When sampled, the donors appeared nominally healthy, though they likely had unrecorded immune exposures. The PCR had 60 Vbeta and 13 Jbeta primers. Repertoires were generated with immunoSEQ multiplex PCR, while TCRdb's copy carries only in-frame clones and drops some. The sample carries over 150,000 clones, 65% to 70% recorded once. The data were obtained in a study of cytomegalovirus exposure and HLA in healthy donors. Study-level background: Approximately 81% of more than 300 genotyped donors fell in the Caucasian-associated ancestry cluster.

General observations from the study: Overall, under 200 TCR beta chains were annotated as cytomegalovirus-associated. Owing to their indistinguishability, certain V segments, notably TRBV6-2 and TRBV6-3, were excluded.

The CDR3 has 16 residues. V was clipped by 3 bases and J by 3 bases; unmatched bases: 2. Looked up from germline, CDR1 is LGHNA and CDR2 is YNFKEQ. The chain is built from TRBV4-2 and TRBJ2-5; 15 positions agree with TRBD2. The sequenced material came from PBMCs. This receptor was taken from a young woman in good health and CMV-seropositive. CDR3: CASSHGLAGGKETQYF. Here the CDR3 DNA reads TGTGCCAGCAGCCATGGACTAGCGGGGGGGAAAGAGACCCAGTACTTC.